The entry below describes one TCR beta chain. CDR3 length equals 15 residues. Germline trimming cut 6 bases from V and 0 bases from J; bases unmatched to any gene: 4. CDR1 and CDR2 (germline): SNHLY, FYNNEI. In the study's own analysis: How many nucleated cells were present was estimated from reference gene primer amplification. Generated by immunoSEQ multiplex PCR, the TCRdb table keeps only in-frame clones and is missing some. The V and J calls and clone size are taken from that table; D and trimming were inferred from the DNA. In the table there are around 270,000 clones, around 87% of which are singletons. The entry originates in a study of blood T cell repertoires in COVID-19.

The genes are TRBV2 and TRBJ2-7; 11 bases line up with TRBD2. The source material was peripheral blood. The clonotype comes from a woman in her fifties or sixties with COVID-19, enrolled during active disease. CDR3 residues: CASSSTSGTSYEQYF. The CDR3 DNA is TGTGCCAGCAGCTCGACTAGCGGGACCTCCTACGAGCAGTACTTC.